This T cell receptor beta chain came from a study of molecular identifiers for immune sequencing clone quantification. Study-wide results and caveats: Under 1% of molecules in naive cells, but over 97% of effector molecules, belonged to clones above 20 RNA copies.

Germline CDR1 MNHEY, CDR2 SMNVEV (reference sequence). The V and J ends lost 4 bases and 2 bases, in that order; junction bases with no gene match: 4. The CDR3 loop spans 14 amino acids. This clonotype has ten or more counts. Its specificity is unknown. In preparing bulk TCR libraries, previously described methods and listed TCR primers were used. Via MiXCR, TCRdb re-called the PCR reads, giving one row per CDR3 protein. The sample lists roughly 630,000 distinct CDR3 sequences; 25% were seen once. The J gene is TRBJ2-7, the V gene TRBV27; 8 bases map to TRBD2. The clonotype was recovered from a human donor in good health. Some libraries in this study had Jurkat cell RNA spiked in. Sequencing was performed on naive CD8+ T cells from blood, with Jurkat cell RNA spiked in. Indicated subset: FACS-sorted CD8+CD4-CCR7+CD45RA+ naive T cells. CDR3 region: CASSYSGDPYEQYF. CDR3 DNA: TGTGCCAGCAGTTATAGCGGGGACCCCTACGAGCAGTACTTC.